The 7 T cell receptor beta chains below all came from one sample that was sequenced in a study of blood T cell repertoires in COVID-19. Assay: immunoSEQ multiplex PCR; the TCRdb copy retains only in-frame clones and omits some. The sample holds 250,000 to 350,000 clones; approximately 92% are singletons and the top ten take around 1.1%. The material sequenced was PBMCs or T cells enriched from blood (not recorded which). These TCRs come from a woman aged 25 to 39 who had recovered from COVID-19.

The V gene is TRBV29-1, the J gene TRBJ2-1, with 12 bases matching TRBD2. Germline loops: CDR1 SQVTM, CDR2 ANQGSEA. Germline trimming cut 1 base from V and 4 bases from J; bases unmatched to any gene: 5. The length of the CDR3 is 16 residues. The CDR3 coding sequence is TGCAGCGTTGAAGGGGGGGGACTAGCGGGTTACAATGAGCAGTTCTTC. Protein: CSVEGGGLAGYNEQFF.

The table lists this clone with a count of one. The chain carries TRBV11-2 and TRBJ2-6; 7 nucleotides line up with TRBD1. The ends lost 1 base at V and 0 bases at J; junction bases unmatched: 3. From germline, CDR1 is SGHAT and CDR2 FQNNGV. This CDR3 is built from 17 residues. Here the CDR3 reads CASSLGTGFSGANVLTF. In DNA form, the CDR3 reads TGTGCCAGCAGCTTAGGGACAGGCTTCTCTGGGGCCAACGTCCTGACTTTC.

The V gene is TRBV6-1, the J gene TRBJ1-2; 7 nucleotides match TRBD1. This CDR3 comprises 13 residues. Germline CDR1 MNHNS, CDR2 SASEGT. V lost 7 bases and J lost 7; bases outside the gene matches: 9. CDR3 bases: TGTGCCAGCAACCCACAGGGGACGAGTGGCTACACCTTC. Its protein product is CASNPQGTSGYTF.

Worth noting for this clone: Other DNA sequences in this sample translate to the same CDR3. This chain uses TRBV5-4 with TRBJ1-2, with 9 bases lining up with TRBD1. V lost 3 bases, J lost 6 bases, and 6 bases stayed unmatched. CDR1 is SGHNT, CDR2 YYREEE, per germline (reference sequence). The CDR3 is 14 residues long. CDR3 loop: CASSSTGGLDGYTF. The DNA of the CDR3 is TGTGCCAGCAGCTCCACAGGGGGCTTAGATGGCTACACCTTC.

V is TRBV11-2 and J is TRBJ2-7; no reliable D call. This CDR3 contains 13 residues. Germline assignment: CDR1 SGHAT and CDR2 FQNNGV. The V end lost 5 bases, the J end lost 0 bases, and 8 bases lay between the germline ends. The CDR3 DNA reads TGTGCCAGCAGCGGGCATGACTCCTACGAGCAGTACTTC. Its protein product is CASSGHDSYEQYF.

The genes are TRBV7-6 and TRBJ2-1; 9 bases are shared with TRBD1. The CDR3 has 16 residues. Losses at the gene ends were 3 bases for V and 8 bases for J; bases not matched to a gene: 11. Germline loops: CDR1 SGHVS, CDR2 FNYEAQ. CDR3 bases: TGTGCCAGCAGCTTGATCCGGGACAGGGAGATCCATGAGCAGTTCTTC. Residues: CASSLIRDREIHEQFF.

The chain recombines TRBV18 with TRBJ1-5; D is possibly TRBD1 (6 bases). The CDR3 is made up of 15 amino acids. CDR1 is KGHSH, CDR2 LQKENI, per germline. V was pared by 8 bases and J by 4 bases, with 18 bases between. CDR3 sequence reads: CASHGGGTGNQPQHF. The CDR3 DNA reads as TGTGCCAGCCACGGGGGGGGCACAGGGAATCAGCCCCAGCATTTT.